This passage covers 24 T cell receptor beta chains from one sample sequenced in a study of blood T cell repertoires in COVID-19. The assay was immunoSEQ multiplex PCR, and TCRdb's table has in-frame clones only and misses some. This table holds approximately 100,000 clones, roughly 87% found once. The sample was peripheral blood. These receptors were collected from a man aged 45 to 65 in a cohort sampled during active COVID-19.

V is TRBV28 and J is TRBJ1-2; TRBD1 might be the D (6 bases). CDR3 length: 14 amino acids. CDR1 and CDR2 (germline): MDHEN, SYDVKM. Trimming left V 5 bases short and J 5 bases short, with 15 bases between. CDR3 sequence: CASSVGTLTYGYTF. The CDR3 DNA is TGTGCCAGCAGTGTAGGGACACTCACTTATGGCTACACCTTC.

The CDR3 DNA sequence: TGTGCCAGCAGCTTAGACAGGGGGCAAACTGAAGCTTTCTTT. It translates to CASSLDRGQTEAFF. V and J are TRBV7-9 and TRBJ1-1, with 9 bases matching TRBD1. CDR1 is SEHNR and CDR2 is FQNEAQ in the germline V gene (reference sequence). The CDR3 loop spans 14 amino acids. Unmatched junction bases numbered 2, after V lost 1 base and J lost 5 bases.

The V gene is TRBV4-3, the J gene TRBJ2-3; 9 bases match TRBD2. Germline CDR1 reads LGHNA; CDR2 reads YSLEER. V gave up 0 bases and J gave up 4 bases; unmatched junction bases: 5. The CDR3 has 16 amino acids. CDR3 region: CASSQEGRGGPDTQYF. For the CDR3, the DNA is TGCGCCAGCAGCCAAGAGGGGCGGGGGGGCCCAGATACGCAGTATTTT.

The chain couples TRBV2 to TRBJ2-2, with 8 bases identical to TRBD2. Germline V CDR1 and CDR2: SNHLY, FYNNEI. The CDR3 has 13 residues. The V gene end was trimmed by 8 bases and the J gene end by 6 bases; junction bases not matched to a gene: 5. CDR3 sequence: CASDRGGPGELFF. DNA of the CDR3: TGTGCCAGCGATCGGGGGGGGCCCGGGGAGCTGTTTTTT.

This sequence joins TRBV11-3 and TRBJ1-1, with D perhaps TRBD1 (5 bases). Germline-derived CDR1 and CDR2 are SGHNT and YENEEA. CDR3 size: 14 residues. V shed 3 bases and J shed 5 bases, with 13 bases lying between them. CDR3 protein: CASSFEGRGTEAFF. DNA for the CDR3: TGTGCCAGCAGCTTCGAGGGGAGGGGAACTGAAGCTTTCTTT.

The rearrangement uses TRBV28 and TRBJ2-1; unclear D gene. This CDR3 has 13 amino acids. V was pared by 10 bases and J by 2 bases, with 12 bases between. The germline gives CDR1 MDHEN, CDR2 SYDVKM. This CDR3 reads CAIAAQTYNEQFF. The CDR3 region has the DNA TGTGCCATCGCGGCCCAGACCTACAATGAGCAGTTCTTC.

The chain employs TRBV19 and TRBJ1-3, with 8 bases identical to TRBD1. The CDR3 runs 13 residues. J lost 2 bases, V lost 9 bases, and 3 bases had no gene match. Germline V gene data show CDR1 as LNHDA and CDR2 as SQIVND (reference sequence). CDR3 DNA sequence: TGTGCCAGCGACAGGGGTGCTGGAAACACCATATATTTT. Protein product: CASDRGAGNTIYF.

The CDR3 region is CASSYGQGDQPQHF. The CDR3 DNA reads as TGTGCCAGCAGTTACGGACAGGGAGATCAGCCCCAGCATTTT. The rearrangement links TRBV6-5 to TRBJ1-5; 8 nucleotides align to TRBD1. The CDR3 totals 14 residues. In germline, CDR1 is MNHEY, CDR2 SVGAGI. After removal of 2 bases from V and 5 bases from J, the junction contained 2 bases not matched to a gene.

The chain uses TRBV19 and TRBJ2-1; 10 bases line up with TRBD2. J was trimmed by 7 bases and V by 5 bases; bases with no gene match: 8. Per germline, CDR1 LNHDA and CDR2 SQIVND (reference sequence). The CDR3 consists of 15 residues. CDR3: CASSSVGAGGNEQFF. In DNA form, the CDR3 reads TGTGCCAGTAGTTCAGTGGGAGCGGGGGGGAATGAGCAGTTCTTC. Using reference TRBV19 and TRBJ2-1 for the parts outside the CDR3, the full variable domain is DGGITQSPKYLFRKEGQNVTLSCEQNLNHDAMYWYRQDPGQGLRLIYYSQIVNDFQKGDIAEGYSVSREKKESFPLTVTSAQKNPTAFYLCASSSVGAGGNEQFFGPGTRLTVL.

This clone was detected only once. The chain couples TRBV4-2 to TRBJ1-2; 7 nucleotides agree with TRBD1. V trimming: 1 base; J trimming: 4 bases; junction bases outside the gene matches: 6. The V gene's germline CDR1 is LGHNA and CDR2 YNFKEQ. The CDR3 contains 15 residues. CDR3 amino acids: CASSQGPTGSYGYTF. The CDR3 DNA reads TGTGCCAGCAGCCAAGGGCCGACAGGGTCCTATGGCTACACCTTC.

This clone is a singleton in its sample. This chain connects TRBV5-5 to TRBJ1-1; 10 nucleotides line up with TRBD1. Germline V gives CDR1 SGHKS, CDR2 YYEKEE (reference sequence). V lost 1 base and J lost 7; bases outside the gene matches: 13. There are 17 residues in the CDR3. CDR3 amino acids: CASSLKGQGQSVVEAFF. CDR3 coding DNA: TGTGCCAGCAGCTTGAAGGGACAGGGGCAAAGCGTAGTTGAAGCTTTCTTT.

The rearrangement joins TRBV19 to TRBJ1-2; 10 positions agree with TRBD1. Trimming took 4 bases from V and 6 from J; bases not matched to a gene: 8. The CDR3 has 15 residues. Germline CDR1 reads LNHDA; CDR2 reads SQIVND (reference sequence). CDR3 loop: CASSRDRGIDDGYTF. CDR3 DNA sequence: TGTGCCAGTAGTAGGGACAGGGGAATTGACGATGGCTACACCTTC.

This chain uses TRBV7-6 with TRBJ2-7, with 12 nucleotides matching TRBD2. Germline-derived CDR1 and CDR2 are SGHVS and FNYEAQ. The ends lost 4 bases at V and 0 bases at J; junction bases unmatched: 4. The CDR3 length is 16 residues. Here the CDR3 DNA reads TGTGCCAGCAGCTCCGGACTAGCGGGGAGCTCCTACGAGCAGTACTTC. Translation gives CASSSGLAGSSYEQYF.

CDR3 region: CASSRPGTPKMNTEAFF. CDR3 DNA: TGTGCCAGCAGCCGACCCGGGACTCCCAAAATGAACACTGAAGCTTTCTTT. The chain carries TRBV7-9 and TRBJ1-1; D perhaps matches TRBD1 (5 bases). Trimming shortened V by 5 bases and J by 0 bases, and 19 bases separated the two germline ends. Germline V CDR1 and CDR2: SEHNR, FQNEAQ (reference sequence). This CDR3 has 17 residues.

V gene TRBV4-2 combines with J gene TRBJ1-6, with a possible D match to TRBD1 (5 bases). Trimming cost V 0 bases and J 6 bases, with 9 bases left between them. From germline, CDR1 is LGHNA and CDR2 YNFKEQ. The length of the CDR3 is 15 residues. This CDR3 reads CASSQEAQGNSPLHF. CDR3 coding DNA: TGTGCCAGCAGCCAAGAAGCCCAGGGTAATTCACCCCTCCACTTT.

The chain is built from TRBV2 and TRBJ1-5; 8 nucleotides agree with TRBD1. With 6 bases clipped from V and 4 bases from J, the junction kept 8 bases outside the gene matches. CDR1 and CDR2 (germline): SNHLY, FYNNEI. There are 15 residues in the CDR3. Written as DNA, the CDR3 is TGTGCCAGCAGCAACGATGACAGGGGTAATCAGCCCCAGCATTTT. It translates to CASSNDDRGNQPQHF.

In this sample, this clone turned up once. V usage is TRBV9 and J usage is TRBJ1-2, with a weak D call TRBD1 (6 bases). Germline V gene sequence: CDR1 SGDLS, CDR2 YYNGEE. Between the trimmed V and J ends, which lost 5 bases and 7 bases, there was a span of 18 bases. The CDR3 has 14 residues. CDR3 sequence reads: CASSELGGASGYTF. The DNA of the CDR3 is TGTGCCAGCAGTGAACTAGGGGGGGCGAGTGGCTACACCTTC.

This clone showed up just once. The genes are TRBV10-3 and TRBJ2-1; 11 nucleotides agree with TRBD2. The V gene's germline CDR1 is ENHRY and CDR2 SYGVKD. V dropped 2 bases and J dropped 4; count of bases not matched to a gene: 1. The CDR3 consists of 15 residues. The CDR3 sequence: CAISEASGGYNEQFF. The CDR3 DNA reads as TGTGCCATCAGTGAGGCTAGCGGGGGGTACAATGAGCAGTTCTTC.

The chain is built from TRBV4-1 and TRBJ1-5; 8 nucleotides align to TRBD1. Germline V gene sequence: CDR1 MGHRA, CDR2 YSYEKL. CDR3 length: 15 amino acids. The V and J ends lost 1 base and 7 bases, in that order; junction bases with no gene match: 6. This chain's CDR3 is CASSQVGQASQPQHF. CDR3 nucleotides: TGCGCCAGCAGCCAAGTGGGACAGGCGAGCCAGCCCCAGCATTTT.

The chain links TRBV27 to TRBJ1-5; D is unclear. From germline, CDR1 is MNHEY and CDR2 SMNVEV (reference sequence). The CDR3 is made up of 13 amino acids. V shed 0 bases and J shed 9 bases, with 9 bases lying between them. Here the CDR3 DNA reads TGTGCCAGCAGTTTATCCAGTTCTCGGCCCCAGCATTTT. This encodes CASSLSSSRPQHF.

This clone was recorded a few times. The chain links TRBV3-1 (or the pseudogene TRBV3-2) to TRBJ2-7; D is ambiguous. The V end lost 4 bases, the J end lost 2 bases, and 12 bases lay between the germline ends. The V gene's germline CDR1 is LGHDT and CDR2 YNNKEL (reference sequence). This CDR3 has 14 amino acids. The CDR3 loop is CASSPTIAPYEQYV. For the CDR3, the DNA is TGTGCCAGCAGCCCCACTATAGCCCCCTACGAGCAGTACGTC.

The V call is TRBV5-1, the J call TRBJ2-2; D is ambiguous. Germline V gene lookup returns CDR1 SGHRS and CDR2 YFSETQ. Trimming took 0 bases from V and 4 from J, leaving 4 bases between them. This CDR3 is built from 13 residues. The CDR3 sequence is CASSLDRTGELFF. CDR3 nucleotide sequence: TGCGCCAGCAGCTTGGATCGCACCGGGGAGCTGTTTTTT.

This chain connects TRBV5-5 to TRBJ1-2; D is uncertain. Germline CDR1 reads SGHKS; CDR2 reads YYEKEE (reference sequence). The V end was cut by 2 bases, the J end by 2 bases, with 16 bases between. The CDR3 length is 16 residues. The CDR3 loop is CASSFNIGISNYGYTF. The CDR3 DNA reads TGTGCCAGCAGCTTCAACATCGGGATTTCAAACTATGGCTACACCTTC.

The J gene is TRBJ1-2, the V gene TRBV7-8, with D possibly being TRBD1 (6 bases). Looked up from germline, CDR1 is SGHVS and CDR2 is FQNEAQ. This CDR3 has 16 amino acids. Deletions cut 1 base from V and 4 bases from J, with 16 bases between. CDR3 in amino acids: CASSLGVGGGLYGYTF. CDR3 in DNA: TGTGCCAGCAGCTTAGGGGTGGGAGGGGGTCTCTATGGCTACACCTTC.